A selection of T cell receptor beta chains follows, all from one sample in a study of blood T cell repertoires in COVID-19. Clones were read by immunoSEQ multiplex PCR, and TCRdb kept only the in-frame ones, dropping some. The table includes some 180,000 clones, around 90% detected once. Sequenced material: peripheral blood. The receptors come from a man aged 50 to 59 with acute or convalescent COVID-19. Both conserved end residues are part of each CDR3. The D gene is left open where the match is weak. Where a row states a size, it is once, few, many or the class of an expanded clone; other rows omit it.

clone_size j_call v_call d_call cdr3_nt cdr3_aa
- TRBJ2-7 TRBV19 TRBD1 TGTGCCAGTAGTATTATTTCTACAGGGGGGCCGCGCGAGCAGTACTTC CASSIISTGGPREQYF
- TRBJ1-6 TRBV5-6 - TGTGCCAGCAGCTCCGGGACTCCGAATTCACCCCTCCACTTT CASSSGTPNSPLHF
- TRBJ2-1 TRBV9 TRBD2 TGTGCCAGCAGCCGTTCTAGCGGGCCAAGCTCCTACAATGAGCAGTTCTTC CASSRSSGPSSYNEQFF
- TRBJ2-5 TRBV7-2 TRBD1 TGTGCCAGCAGCTTTGGGACAGGGTTTGGGGAGACCCAGTACTTC CASSFGTGFGETQYF
- TRBJ2-2 TRBV5-1 TRBD1 TGCGCCAGCAGCTTACTGACAGGGGAGAACACCGGGGAGCTGTTTTTT CASSLLTGENTGELFF
- TRBJ2-1 TRBV7-9 - TGTGCCAGCAGCCCCGAGATTACCTACAATGAGCAGTTCTTC CASSPEITYNEQFF
once TRBJ2-3 TRBV5-5 - TGTGCCAGCAGCTTCTCTTACAGCCATAGCACAGATACGCAGTATTTT CASSFSYSHSTDTQYF
once TRBJ2-5 TRBV24-1 TRBD2 TGTGCCACCAGTGATTTGACTAGCGGGGGCGGGGGAGAGACCCAGTACTTC CATSDLTSGGGGETQYF
- TRBJ1-1 TRBV18 TRBD1 TGTGCCAGCTCACCGGGACAGGGATTGAACACTGAAGCTTTCTTT CASSPGQGLNTEAFF
- TRBJ1-1 TRBV12-5 TRBD1 TGTGCTAGTGTTCACGGGACAGGGGGCGCCTCTGAAGCTTTCTTT CASVHGTGGASEAFF
- TRBJ2-2 TRBV28 TRBD1 TGTGCCAGCAGCTCGGGACAGGGGATTTCCGGGGAGCTGTTTTTT CASSSGQGISGELFF
- TRBJ2-3 TRBV5-1 - TGCGCCAGCAGCAAAGGCGGAGACGGGAGCACAGATACGCAGTATTTT CASSKGGDGSTDTQYF
- TRBJ1-6 TRBV7-2 TRBD1 TGTGCCAGCAGCTTAACAGGGGCCCATAATAATTCACCCCTCCACTTT CASSLTGAHNNSPLHF
- TRBJ2-7 TRBV20-1 - TGCAGTGCGAGTGACGGAGACTACGAGCAGTACTTC CSASDGDYEQYF
- TRBJ1-5 TRBV30 - TGTGCCTGGAACTGGGGGAGGGATCAGCCCCAGCATTTT CAWNWGRDQPQHF
once TRBJ2-2 TRBV5-8 - TGTGCCAGCAGCTGGGGGGACCAGTGGGCCGGGGAGCTGTTTTTT CASSWGDQWAGELFF
- TRBJ1-6 TRBV27 - TGTGCCAGCAGTTTGCTGGGGCCTAATTCACCCCTCCACTTT CASSLLGPNSPLHF
- TRBJ2-2 TRBV18 - TGTGCCAGCTCACCGCCACAGGGACGGGGCACCGGGGAGCTGTTTTTT CASSPPQGRGTGELFF
- TRBJ1-1 TRBV7-2 TRBD1 TGTGCCAGCAGCTATCAGGGGGCCTACTCCACTAAGAACACTGAAGCTTTCTTT CASSYQGAYSTKNTEAFF
- TRBJ2-7 TRBV7-9 - TGTGCCAGCAGCCCCAAGGGCGGGACCCTCTACGAGCAGTACTTC CASSPKGGTLYEQYF
few TRBJ1-1 TRBV29-1 - TGCAGCGTTGAAGGAGGGAACACTGAAGCTTTCTTT CSVEGGNTEAFF
- TRBJ2-2 TRBV11-2 - TGTGCCAGCAGCTTGGACACCAACACCGGGGAGCTGTTTTTT CASSLDTNTGELFF
- TRBJ2-7 TRBV28 TRBD2 TGTGCCAGCAGAAGAAATAGCGGGAGTTCCTACGAGCAGTACTTC CASRRNSGSSYEQYF
- TRBJ1-2 TRBV7-2 - TGTGCCAGCAGGAACGGAGGACGGACTTATGGCTACACCTTC CASRNGGRTYGYTF
- TRBJ1-6 TRBV9 TRBD1 TGTGCCAGCAGCCCCCAGGGGGTGTTTAATTCACCCCTCCACTTT CASSPQGVFNSPLHF
- TRBJ2-6 TRBV9 TRBD1 TGTGCCAGCAGCTATCGGACAGGGCTTAATGGGGCCAACGTCCTGACTTTC CASSYRTGLNGANVLTF
- TRBJ2-1 TRBV3-1/TRBV3-2 - TGTGCCAGCAGCCAAGATTTCGGGGGTTTCAGTGAGCAGTTCTTC CASSQDFGGFSEQFF
- TRBJ2-2 TRBV7-9 TRBD2 TGTGCCAGCAGCCCCCGGGGACTAGCGGGGGGACACGGGGAGCTGTTTTTT CASSPRGLAGGHGELFF
- TRBJ1-1 TRBV10-2 TRBD1 TGCGCCAGCAGTGGGCTGGGACAGGGGATGAACACTGAAGCTTTCTTT CASSGLGQGMNTEAFF
- TRBJ2-3 TRBV28 TRBD2 TGTGCCAGCCGTAGCGGGGGGGCAGGCACAGATACGCAGTATTTT CASRSGGAGTDTQYF
- TRBJ1-1 TRBV19 TRBD1 TGTGCCAGTAGTATGAGACAGGGTGGGGTCACTGAAGCTTTCTTT CASSMRQGGVTEAFF
- TRBJ1-1 TRBV27 TRBD1 TGTGCCAGCAAGGAGACAGGGGGCCGAAGGATAGAAGCTTTCTTT CASKETGGRRIEAFF
- TRBJ1-3 TRBV12-3/TRBV12-4 - TGTGCCAGCAGCCCCGGAGACACCATATATTTT CASSPGDTIYF
- TRBJ1-4 TRBV6-5 - TGTGCCAGCTTGACATGGGGCCTGGGCGAAAAACTGTTTTTT CASLTWGLGEKLFF
- TRBJ2-1 TRBV28 - TGTGCCAGCACCCCCGGCAATGAGCAGTTCTTC CASTPGNEQFF
- TRBJ2-1 TRBV18 TRBD2 TGTGCCAGCTCACTCGTCTCAGGGGGCGCGGGACTAGCGGGGAATGAGCAGTTCTTC CASSLVSGGAGLAGNEQFF
- TRBJ2-3 TRBV6-1 - TGTGCCAGCAGTGAAACAGCCACGGCTACGCAGTATTTT CASSETATATQYF
few TRBJ1-1 TRBV19 TRBD1 TGTGCCAGTAGCCTGCCCGGGACAGTGAACACTGAAGCTTTCTTT CASSLPGTVNTEAFF
once TRBJ2-3 TRBV11-2 TRBD2 TGTGCCAGCAGCTTAGGAACGGGAGGGCGTACAGATACGCAGTATTTT CASSLGTGGRTDTQYF
- TRBJ1-1 TRBV28 - TGTGCCAGCAGTTTAACGGGAGCGGCTGTCCGTGAAGCTTTCTTT CASSLTGAAVREAFF
- TRBJ2-3 TRBV5-6 TRBD2 TGTGCCAGCAGCTTCCGGACTAGCGGGAGGCCAGATACGCAGTATTTT CASSFRTSGRPDTQYF
- TRBJ1-2 TRBV2 - TGTGCCAGCAGTGTGGGTCAGGGTTATGGCTACACCTTC CASSVGQGYGYTF
- TRBJ2-6 TRBV27 - TGTGCCAGCAGCCCGAGGGGGGGCCTTCCTGGGGCCAACGTCCTGACTTTC CASSPRGGLPGANVLTF
- TRBJ2-5 TRBV9 - TGTGCCAGCAGCCTACGCGGCAAAGAGACCCAGTACTTC CASSLRGKETQYF
- TRBJ2-1 TRBV6-6 - TGTGCCAGCAGCCGACCTAGGAGCTCCTACAATGAGCAGTTCTTC CASSRPRSSYNEQFF
- TRBJ2-1 TRBV6-2/TRBV6-3 TRBD2 TGTGCCAGCAGTTACTCTGCGGGAGGCTCCCACAATGAGCAGTTCTTC CASSYSAGGSHNEQFF
few TRBJ2-7 TRBV28 TRBD1 TGTGCCAGCAGTTTATGGACAGGGTATGTAGACGAGCAGTACTTC CASSLWTGYVDEQYF
- TRBJ1-4 TRBV3-1/TRBV3-2 - TGTGCCAGCAGCCAAGAGGGTTTAGGGGTGGATGAAAAACTGTTTTTT CASSQEGLGVDEKLFF
- TRBJ2-2 TRBV7-6 TRBD1 TGTGCCAGCAGCCGACCGGGGACAGGGAAGACCGGGGAGCTGTTTTTT CASSRPGTGKTGELFF
- TRBJ1-6 TRBV4-1 TRBD1 TGCGCCAGCAGCCAAATGGGACAGGGAGCGGGGAATTCACCCCTCCACTTT CASSQMGQGAGNSPLHF
- TRBJ1-2 TRBV9 TRBD1 TGTGCCAGCAGCGTCGGACAGGGGGAACATCTCTATGGCTACACCTTC CASSVGQGEHLYGYTF
- TRBJ1-5 TRBV6-2/TRBV6-3 TRBD1 TGTGCCAGCAGTCGGGACAGGTATCAGCCCCAGCATTTT CASSRDRYQPQHF
- TRBJ1-6 TRBV13 TRBD1 TGTGCCAGCAGCTTAATAACTCAGGGGGCGCTCCCGTCACCCCTCCACTTT CASSLITQGALPSPLHF
- TRBJ1-1 TRBV7-6 TRBD1 TGTGCCAGCAGCTTACTTCCAGGGGGGTTAGGCACTGAAGCTTTCTTT CASSLLPGGLGTEAFF
- TRBJ2-1 TRBV5-1 TRBD2 TGCGCCAGCAGCTTCTCAGCGGGGGGGTACAATGAGCAGTTCTTC CASSFSAGGYNEQFF
- TRBJ2-5 TRBV6-2/TRBV6-3 TRBD2 TGTGCCAGCAGTCGTCCCGGGACTAGCGGGGGACAAGAGACCCAGTACTTC CASSRPGTSGGQETQYF
- TRBJ2-2 TRBV14 - TGTGCCAGCAGCCCCGTGAACACCGGGGAGCTGTTTTTT CASSPVNTGELFF
- TRBJ1-6 TRBV11-2 TRBD1 TGTGCCAGCAGCTTAGAGAGTTGGGACAGGGGGCCTTCACCCCTCCACTTT CASSLESWDRGPSPLHF
- TRBJ1-4 TRBV4-2 - TGTGCCAGCAGCCAAGTTTCAAATGAAAAACTGTTTTTT CASSQVSNEKLFF